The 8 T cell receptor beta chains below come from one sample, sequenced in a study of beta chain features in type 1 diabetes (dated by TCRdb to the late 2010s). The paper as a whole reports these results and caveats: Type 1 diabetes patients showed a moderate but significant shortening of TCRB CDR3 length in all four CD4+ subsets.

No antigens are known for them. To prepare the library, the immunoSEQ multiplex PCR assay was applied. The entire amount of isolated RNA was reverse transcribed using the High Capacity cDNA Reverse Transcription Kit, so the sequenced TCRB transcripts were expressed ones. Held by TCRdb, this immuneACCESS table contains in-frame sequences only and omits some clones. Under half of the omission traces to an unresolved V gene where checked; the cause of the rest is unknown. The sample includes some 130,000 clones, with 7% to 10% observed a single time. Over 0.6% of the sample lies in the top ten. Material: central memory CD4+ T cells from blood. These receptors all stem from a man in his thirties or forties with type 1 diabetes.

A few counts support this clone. CDR3 bases: TGTGCCAGCAGTAATCTAGCGGGGGGGGTTTCAGATACGCAGTATTTT. As protein: CASSNLAGGVSDTQYF. This chain connects TRBV6-6 to TRBJ2-3, with 12 bases lining up with TRBD2. The CDR3 is 16 amino acids. With 5 bases clipped from V and 4 bases from J, the junction kept 7 bases outside the gene matches. From germline, CDR1 is MNHNY and CDR2 SVGAGI (reference sequence).

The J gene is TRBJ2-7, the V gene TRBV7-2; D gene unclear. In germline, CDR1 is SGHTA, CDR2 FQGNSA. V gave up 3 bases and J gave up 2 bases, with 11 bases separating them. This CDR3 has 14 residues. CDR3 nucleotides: TGTGCCAGCAGCTTTAGTCCAGGTACCTACGAGCAGTACTTC. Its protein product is CASSFSPGTYEQYF.

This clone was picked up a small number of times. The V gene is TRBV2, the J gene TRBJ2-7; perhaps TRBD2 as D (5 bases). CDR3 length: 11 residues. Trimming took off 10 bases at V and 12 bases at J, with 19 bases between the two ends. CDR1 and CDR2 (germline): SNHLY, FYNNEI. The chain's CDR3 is CATKGVQHLYF. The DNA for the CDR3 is TGTGCCACGAAGGGAGTTCAGCATTTGTACTTC.

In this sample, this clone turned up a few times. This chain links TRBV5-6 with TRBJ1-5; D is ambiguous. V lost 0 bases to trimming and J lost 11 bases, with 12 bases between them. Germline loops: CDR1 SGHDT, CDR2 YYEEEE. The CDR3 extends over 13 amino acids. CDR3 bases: TGTGCCAGCAGCTTGGTTGATGGTGCGTCCCAGCATTTT. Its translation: CASSLVDGASQHF.

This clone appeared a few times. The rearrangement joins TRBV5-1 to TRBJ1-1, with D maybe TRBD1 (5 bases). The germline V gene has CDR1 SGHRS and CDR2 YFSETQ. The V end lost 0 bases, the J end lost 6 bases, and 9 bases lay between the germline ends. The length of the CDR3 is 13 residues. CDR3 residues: CASSLAQGAEAFF. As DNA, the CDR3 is TGCGCCAGCAGCTTGGCTCAGGGCGCTGAAGCTTTCTTT. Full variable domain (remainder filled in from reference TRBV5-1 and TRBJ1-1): KAGVTQTPRYLIKTRGQQVTLSCSPISGHRSVSWYQQTPGQGLQFLFEYFSETQRNKGNFPGRFSGRQFSNSRSEMNVSTLELGDSALYLCASSLAQGAEAFFGQGTRLTVV.

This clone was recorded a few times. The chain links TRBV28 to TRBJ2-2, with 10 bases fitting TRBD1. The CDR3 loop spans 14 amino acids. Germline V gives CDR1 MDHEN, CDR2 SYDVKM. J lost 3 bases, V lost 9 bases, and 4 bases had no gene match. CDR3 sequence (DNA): TGTGCCAGTACCGGGACAGGGGACACCGGGGAGCTGTTTTTT. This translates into CASTGTGDTGELFF.

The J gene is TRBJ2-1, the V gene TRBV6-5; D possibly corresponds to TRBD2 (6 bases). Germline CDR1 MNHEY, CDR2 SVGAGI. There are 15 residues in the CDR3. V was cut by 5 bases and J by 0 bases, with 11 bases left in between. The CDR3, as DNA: TGTGCCAGCAGTCCCCCGGACTACTCCTACAATGAGCAGTTCTTC. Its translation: CASSPPDYSYNEQFF.

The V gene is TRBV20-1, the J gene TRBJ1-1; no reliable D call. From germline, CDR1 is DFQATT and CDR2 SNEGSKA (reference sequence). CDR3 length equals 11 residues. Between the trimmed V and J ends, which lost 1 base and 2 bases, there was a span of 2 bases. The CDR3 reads CSARVNTEAFF. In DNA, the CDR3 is TGCAGTGCTAGAGTAAACACTGAAGCTTTCTTT.